Listed below are T cell receptor beta chains from one sample, sequenced in a study of OX40 agonist ivuxolimab in advanced cancers. Generated by immunoSEQ multiplex PCR, the TCRdb table keeps only in-frame clones and is missing some. The sample has just under 65,000 clones, about 89% seen once. The specimen was CD4+ or CD8+ T cells sorted from blood, collected in a trial of the OX40 agonist ivuxolimab. The receptor set was obtained from an adult with an advanced solid tumor such as melanoma, head and neck, liver or kidney cancer. CDR3s include the opening cysteine and the closing phenylalanine or tryptophan. A D gene is named only where the DNA matches it firmly. Size values are once, few and many counts, or a class for expanded clones, and some rows have none.

CDR3 DNA,CDR3 protein,clone size,V gene,D gene,J gene
TGTGCCAGCAGTTTAGGAAATAGCTATGGCTACACCTTC,CASSLGNSYGYTF,once,TRBV28,.,TRBJ1-2
TGTGCCATCAGCCCCGGGACTAGCGGGAGAATCACCCAAAGTGGGAACACCGGGGAGCTGTTTTTT,CAISPGTSGRITQSGNTGELFF,.,TRBV10-3,TRBD2,TRBJ2-2
TGCAGCGTCGTACCTAGCGGGATTAGCGAGCAGTACTTC,CSVVPSGISEQYF,.,TRBV29-1,TRBD2,TRBJ2-7
TGTGCCAGTAGTTCAAAGGGACGACGGGGGACAGATACGCAGTATTTT,CASSSKGRRGTDTQYF,.,TRBV19,.,TRBJ2-3
TGTGCCAGCAGCGTAATTCTAGCAGTCGAGCAGTACTTC,CASSVILAVEQYF,.,TRBV7-2,.,TRBJ2-7
TGTGCCAGCACCTCCGCCCTAGCGGAAGCGAACACCGGGGAGCTGTTTTTT,CASTSALAEANTGELFF,.,TRBV7-9,TRBD2,TRBJ2-2
TGCGCCAGCAGCCTAATGACAGGGGACCTCTCTGGGGCCAACGTCCTGACTTTC,CASSLMTGDLSGANVLTF,.,TRBV5-1,TRBD1,TRBJ2-6
TGCGCCAGCAGCTTGGTCGGGACGGGGACCTACGAGCAGTACTTC,CASSLVGTGTYEQYF,.,TRBV5-1,.,TRBJ2-7
TGTGCCAGCAGTTTAATAGGACCCTACGAGCAGTACTTC,CASSLIGPYEQYF,.,TRBV28,.,TRBJ2-7
TGTGCCAGCAGTCGATCCGGGACACTGAACACCGGGGAGCTGTTTTTT,CASSRSGTLNTGELFF,.,TRBV2,.,TRBJ2-2
TGTGCCACCAGCAGGAGCCAGGGACGCGAGCAGTACTTC,CATSRSQGREQYF,.,TRBV15,.,TRBJ2-7
TGTGCCAGCAGTTACGGGACAGATACGCAGTATTTT,CASSYGTDTQYF,.,TRBV6-6,.,TRBJ2-3
TGTGCCAGCAGCCCAACCGGGGCCCAAGAGACCCAGTACTTC,CASSPTGAQETQYF,.,TRBV11-2,.,TRBJ2-5
TGTGCCAGCACTACGGGCGGGAGGGCATCCGAGCAGTACTTC,CASTTGGRASEQYF,.,TRBV27,TRBD2,TRBJ2-7
TGTGCCAGCAGCCTCTCGTCGGTCACTGAAGCTTTCTTT,CASSLSSVTEAFF,.,TRBV28,.,TRBJ1-1
TGTGCCAGCAGTTACAAAGCGACTAGCTCCTACGAGCAGTACTTC,CASSYKATSSYEQYF,.,TRBV27,.,TRBJ2-7